Below, 6 T cell receptor beta chains from the same sample are listed, as sequenced in a study of shared clonotypes between healthy human individuals. Sequenced by immunoSEQ multiplex PCR; TCRdb stores in-frame clones only, minus some. The sample records about 710,000 clones, 60% to 75% being singletons. The specimen sequenced was memory CD4+ T cells sorted from blood. Indicated subset: CD45RA-negative fraction. All receptors come from a woman aged 30 to 39 in good health.

The V call is TRBV20-1, the J call TRBJ1-3, with D unclear. This CDR3 is built from 11 residues. Germline V gene lookup returns CDR1 DFQATT and CDR2 SNEGSKA (reference sequence). Trimming took 6 bases from V and 2 from J, leaving 5 bases between them. The CDR3 sequence is CSASTGNTIYF. The CDR3 DNA follows: TGCAGTGCCAGCACTGGAAACACCATATATTTT.

The chain couples TRBV20-1 to TRBJ2-1; D perhaps matches TRBD2 (6 bases). The CDR3 extends over 11 amino acids. The germline V gene encodes CDR1 DFQATT and CDR2 SNEGSKA (reference sequence). V lost 7 bases and J 4 bases, leaving 8 bases between the germline ends. CDR3: CSVAVYNEQFF. For the CDR3, the DNA is TGCAGTGTAGCGGTATACAATGAGCAGTTCTTC.

The genes are TRBV6-1 and TRBJ2-7; 7 bases align to TRBD2. V was clipped by 2 bases and J by 7 bases; unmatched bases: 8. Germline V gene data show CDR1 as MNHNS and CDR2 as SASEGT. The CDR3 runs to 14 residues. The CDR3 DNA sequence: TGTGCCAGCAGTGAATCGACGGGAGGAAGAGAGCAGTACTTC. Translated, it gives CASSESTGGREQYF.

This chain uses TRBV4-1 with TRBJ2-2; D unclear. V lost 0 bases and J 0 bases, leaving 11 bases between the germline ends. Germline assignment: CDR1 MGHRA and CDR2 YSYEKL. The CDR3 sequence is 17 residues long. This chain's CDR3 is CASSQDRRVTNTGELFF. The CDR3 DNA reads TGCGCCAGCAGCCAAGACCGCCGGGTAACGAACACCGGGGAGCTGTTTTTT.

The V gene is TRBV6-5, the J gene TRBJ2-1, with no clear D. Trimming removed 2 bases at V and 7 bases at J, with 3 bases between. Germline CDR1 reads MNHEY; CDR2 reads SVGAGI. This CDR3 is 11 amino acids long. The CDR3 reads CASSYRNEQFF. The CDR3 DNA sequence: TGTGCCAGCAGTTACCGTAATGAGCAGTTCTTC.

This chain joins TRBV12-2 and TRBJ2-3; the table's D call of TRBD2 was not tested on the DNA. TRBV12-2 is deemed a pseudogene. This CDR3 is 16 amino acids long. The CDR3 here is CASRLERDSPGDTQYF. The CDR3 nucleotides are TGTGCAAGTCGCTTAGAGCGGGACTCTCCGGGAGATACGCAGTATTTT.